Sequencing of this T cell receptor beta chain was carried out in a study of T-cell memory formation after mild COVID-19. Regarding this clonotype: The antigen is not known.

TCRdb re-analysed the 5' RACE reads in MiXCR, keeping a single row per CDR3 protein. Counted here are roughly 600,000 distinct CDR3 sequences, roughly 18% occurring once; the ten biggest clones make up around 11%. Points from the study as a whole: Later expanders leaned toward CD4+, whereas clones contracting from day 15 to 85 were balanced CD4/CD8. Contracting CD4+ clones sat mainly in CM and EM; CD8+ in EMRA. Detection of some responders pre-infection suggested pre-existing cross-reactive memory T cells participated.

V was cut by 3 bases and J by 3 bases, with 9 bases left in between. This CDR3 is 13 amino acids long. This clonotype originated in an adult woman who had mild COVID-19 (a few samples of this study predate the infection). Cell type and time point are not known. The sequenced sample consisted of PBMCs or a T cell subset sorted from them (not recorded which). The chain couples TRBV12-3 or TRBV12-4 to TRBJ2-7; maybe TRBD2 (5 bases). The CDR3 sequence: CASSFLRGYEQYF. Written as DNA, the CDR3 is TGTGCCAGCAGTTTTCTTCGGGGCTACGAGCAGTACTTC.